Shown below are 8 T cell receptor beta chains from a single sample sequenced in a study of beta chain features in type 1 diabetes (dated by TCRdb to about 2018). Overall results and qualifications from the work: In all four CD4+ subsets, TCRB CDR3 length was moderately but significantly shorter in type 1 diabetes patients.

Receptor amplification or capture employed the immunoSEQ multiplex PCR assay. The High Capacity cDNA Reverse Transcription Kit was used to reverse transcribe all of the isolated RNA, meaning that expressed TCRB transcripts were what got sequenced. TCRdb stores this immuneACCESS table with in-frame sequences only. Part of the clones is absent; in the studies checked, under half of the shortfall reflects unresolved V genes, and no reason is known for the rest. Across this sample there are over 200,000 clones, with approximately 11% seen only once. Jointly, the top ten make up around 0.015% of the sample. For these receptors, no antigen is known. Sample: naive CD4+ T cells from blood. The intended sense of this specimen's cell subset or site label: true naive CD4+ T cells. These receptors were obtained from a man aged 30-40 years with type 1 diabetes.

This clone appeared a few times. The chain links TRBV5-1 to TRBJ1-1, with a weak D call TRBD1 (6 bases). CDR3 size: 13 residues. With 4 bases removed from V and 3 bases from J, the gap between germline ends came to 10 bases. Per germline, CDR1 SGHRS and CDR2 YFSETQ. The DNA of the CDR3 is TGCGCCAGCAGCCCAAACAGGGACACTGAAGCTTTCTTT. This codes for CASSPNRDTEAFF.

The genes are TRBV6-5 and TRBJ1-6; D is undetermined. Germline V gene lookup returns CDR1 MNHEY and CDR2 SVGAGI. The CDR3 extends over 16 amino acids. V lost 3 bases, J lost 0 bases, and 9 bases lay in between. In DNA form, the CDR3 reads TGTGCCAGCAGTTATGGCCGGAGCTCCTATAATTCACCCCTCCACTTT. As protein: CASSYGRSSYNSPLHF.

The sample holds a few counts of this clone. The chain carries TRBV5-4 and TRBJ1-2, with TRBD1 matching 7 bases. Germline CDR1 is SGHNT and CDR2 is YYREEE (reference sequence). CDR3 size: 15 residues. Unmatched junction bases numbered 10, after V lost 4 bases and J lost 4 bases. CDR3 residues: CASSRGQTFRYGYTF. In DNA, the CDR3 is TGTGCCAGCAGCCGGGGACAGACATTTCGCTATGGCTACACCTTC.

This chain uses TRBV28 with TRBJ2-7, with no clear D. The CDR3 length is 14 residues. V was clipped by 3 bases and J by 6 bases, with 15 bases between them. Germline values: CDR1 MDHEN, CDR2 SYDVKM. Here the CDR3 DNA reads TGTGCCAGCAGTTTCCACGGAGCTTCGGTCGAGCAGTACTTC. Protein: CASSFHGASVEQYF. The full variable domain, its missing parts supplied by reference TRBV28 and TRBJ2-7, is DVKVTQSSRYLVKRTGEKVFLECVQDMDHENMFWYRQDPGLGLRLIYFSYDVKMKEKGDIPEGYSVSREKKERFSLILESASTNQTSMYLCASSFHGASVEQYFGPGTRLTVT.

The chain uses TRBV7-9 and TRBJ2-5; D is perhaps TRBD1 (5 bases). This CDR3 contains 11 residues. V gave up 5 bases and J gave up 4 bases, with 5 bases separating them. Germline loops: CDR1 SEHNR, CDR2 FQNEAQ (reference sequence). CDR3 bases: TGTGCCAGCAGCCAGGGAGAGACCCAGTACTTC. Amino acids: CASSQGETQYF.

This clone was detected a few times. This chain connects TRBV2 to TRBJ1-5, with TRBD1 as a possible D gene (6 bases). Germline V gene lookup returns CDR1 SNHLY and CDR2 FYNNEI. This CDR3 comprises 13 residues. Deletions cut 4 bases from V and 4 bases from J, with 8 bases between. The CDR3 DNA reads TGTGCCAGCAGTGCGGACAGAAATCAGCCCCAGCATTTT. Amino acid sequence: CASSADRNQPQHF.

The genes are TRBV5-4 and TRBJ2-3; TRBD1 agrees at 9 bases. Unmatched junction bases numbered 7, after V lost 4 bases and J lost 7 bases. Germline loops: CDR1 SGHNT, CDR2 YYREEE (reference sequence). CDR3 length: 14 amino acids. CDR3 nucleotides: TGTGCCAGCAGCAGGGGGGACAGGGAACATACGCAGTATTTT. It translates to CASSRGDREHTQYF.

In this sample, this clone turned up a few times. The V and J genes are TRBV27 and TRBJ1-5, with D hard to call. This CDR3 contains 13 residues. V was clipped by 8 bases and J by 0 bases, with 8 bases between them. CDR1 is MNHEY, CDR2 SMNVEV, per germline (reference sequence). For the CDR3, the DNA is TGTGCCAGCCGCTTAGATAGCAATCAGCCCCAGCATTTT. Translated, it gives CASRLDSNQPQHF.